The entry that follows covers one T cell receptor beta chain sequence. Primers used in a second PCR of about 6 to 11 cycles were a sample-barcoded 5' primer and a J-beta primer mix. TCRdb reprocessed the 5' RACE reads via MiXCR and lists one record per CDR3 protein. This repertoire shows more than 1.4 million distinct CDR3 sequences, 42% found once; its top ten account for 7.9%. Trimming stripped 0 bases from V and 0 bases from J, with 9 bases between. The germline V gene has CDR1 DFQATT and CDR2 SNEGSKA (reference sequence). The CDR3 spans 14 residues. The source of the sample is a study of blood T cells in healthy people across ages.

The chain couples TRBV20-1 to TRBJ2-7; no clear D. This sequence was found in a young woman in good health. Sequencing was done on a sample of blood. CDR3 sequence: CSARESAPSYEQYF. In DNA form, the CDR3 reads TGCAGTGCTAGAGAGTCCGCGCCCTCCTACGAGCAGTACTTC.